This T cell receptor beta chain is from a study of OX40 agonist ivuxolimab in advanced cancers. Turning to the study itself: The study treated patients with ivuxolimab, an agonistic anti-OX40 (CD134) antibody.

CDR1 and CDR2 (germline): SGHTA, FQGNSA. The CDR3 is made up of 15 amino acids. Trimming cost V 4 bases and J 5 bases; bases outside gene matches: 9. The study's findings and limits: Mean expanded clone counts were higher in CD8+ than CD4+ T cells. CD4+ and CD8+ blood T cells expanded clonally by week 6 at 0.1 to 3.0 mg/kg.

On this clone: Its antigen is still unknown.

Profiling relied on immunoSEQ multiplex PCR, and the TCRdb table lists in-frame clones only, not all of them. In the table there are 92,000 or so clones, less than 85% of which are singletons. The TCR sequence derives from an adult with an advanced solid tumor such as melanoma, head and neck, liver or kidney cancer. The sequencing used CD4+ or CD8+ T cells sorted from blood, collected in a trial of the OX40 agonist ivuxolimab. V is TRBV7-2 and J is TRBJ2-7; TRBD1 matches at 9 bases. CDR3 in amino acids: CASSWDRVGRDEQYF. The CDR3 DNA follows: TGTGCCAGCAGCTGGGACAGGGTGGGTCGGGACGAGCAGTACTTC.